One TCR beta chain is described in this entry. This sample was included in a study of T cell repertoires in ileal Crohn's disease. Clones were sequenced by immunoSEQ multiplex PCR, and TCRdb holds only the in-frame ones, with some missing. This sample carries about 13,000 clones, about 84% of them seen once, and the ten largest clones take roughly 6.3%. This CDR3 has 14 amino acids. Germline V gene sequence: CDR1 SGHDN, CDR2 FVKESK. V was clipped by 4 bases and J by 1 base, with 10 bases between them. Sequenced input: ileal tissue. V gene TRBV14 combines with J gene TRBJ1-1; D is possibly TRBD1 (6 bases). This TCR derives from an adult with Crohn's disease. Here the CDR3 DNA reads TGTGCCAGCAGCCCCGGGACATGGAACACTGAAGCTTTCTTT. Translating it yields CASSPGTWNTEAFF.